This is a list of T cell receptor beta chains from one sample in a study of T-cell reconstitution after alpha-beta-depleted transplantation in children. TCRdb re-analysed the PCR reads in MiXCR, keeping a single row per CDR3 protein. Among approximately 980,000 distinct CDR3 sequences listed, roughly 29% were seen once. This specimen consisted of PBMCs, mostly from graft donor cells, obtained 360 days after TCRalphabeta/CD19-depleted stem cell transplant. The receptors derive from a boy younger than two who had a stem cell transplant for SCID, so the T cells may come from the graft donor. Each CDR3 is given with its conserved first and last residue. Each record gives: D gene, clone size, V gene, J gene, CDR3 length, CDR3 protein, CDR3 DNA. D genes are given only for firm matches. Clone size appears in some rows only: once, few, many, or a class for an expanded clone.

>NA|NA|TRBV5-1|TRBJ2-7|14
CASSLLQGRYEQYF
TGCGCCAGCAGCTTGCTCCAGGGGAGATACGAGCAGTACTTC
>NA|NA|TRBV30|TRBJ1-1|12
CAWRLGGTEAFF
TGTGCCTGGAGGTTGGGGGGCACTGAAGCTTTCTTT
>TRBD1|few|TRBV7-2|TRBJ1-1|14
CATTDRGMNTEAFF
TGTGCCACCACAGACAGGGGAATGAACACTGAAGCTTTCTTT
>NA|once|TRBV4-1|TRBJ2-2|15
CASSQDDRNTGELFF
TGCGCCAGCAGCCAAGATGACAGGAACACCGGGGAGCTGTTTTTT
>TRBD1|many|TRBV20-1|TRBJ2-7|14
CSARREGTGFEQYF
TGCAGTGCTAGGAGAGAGGGGACAGGGTTTGAGCAGTACTTC
>NA|NA|TRBV7-9|TRBJ2-6|15
CASSPTYSGANVLTF
TGTGCCAGCAGCCCCACCTACTCTGGGGCCAACGTCCTGACTTTC
>TRBD2|few|TRBV5-1|TRBJ2-2|14
CASSIGLAAGELFF
TGCGCCAGCAGCATCGGACTAGCGGCCGGGGAGCTGTTTTTT
>NA|few|TRBV7-2|TRBJ2-4|16
CASSLGARLAKNIQYF
TGTGCCAGCAGCTTAGGCGCAAGACTAGCCAAAAACATTCAGTACTTC
>TRBD2|NA|TRBV4-2|TRBJ2-3|16
CASSQPETSVTDTQYF
TGTGCCAGCAGCCAACCCGAGACTAGCGTGACAGATACGCAGTATTTT
>NA|many|TRBV6-4|TRBJ2-1|17
CASSGQRTGEGYNEQFF
TGTGCCAGCAGTGGGCAACGAACAGGGGAGGGGTACAATGAGCAGTTCTTC
>TRBD2|few|TRBV5-1|TRBJ2-3|16
CASSSGRGSRTDTQYF
TGCGCCAGCAGCTCCGGGCGGGGGAGCCGCACAGATACGCAGTATTTT
>TRBD2|few|TRBV12-3/TRBV12-4|TRBJ2-1|12
CATNGLANEQFF
TGTGCCACCAACGGACTAGCGAATGAGCAGTTCTTC
>NA|NA|TRBV30|TRBJ1-1|14
CAWIPGRMNTEAFF
TGTGCCTGGATCCCGGGACGGATGAACACTGAAGCTTTCTTT
>NA|few|TRBV20-1|TRBJ1-5|16
CSARVGGQRLIQPQHF
TGCAGTGCTAGAGTTGGGGGGCAACGTCTCATACAGCCCCAGCATTTT
>TRBD1|many|TRBV28|TRBJ2-7|16
CASRPGGTGKTYEQYF
TGTGCCAGCAGACCAGGGGGGACAGGGAAAACCTACGAGCAGTACTTC
>TRBD2|NA|TRBV7-4|TRBJ2-3|17
CASSLAGSGGRTDTQYF
TGTGCCAGCAGCTTAGCCGGTAGCGGGGGGAGGACAGATACGCAGTATTTT
>NA|few|TRBV12-5|TRBJ2-6|14
CASGSPLGANVLTF
TGTGCTAGTGGTTCCCCGCTTGGGGCCAACGTCCTGACTTTC
>NA|few|TRBV12-3/TRBV12-4|TRBJ2-2|13
CASSTQRSGELFF
TGTGCCAGCAGTACTCAACGGTCCGGGGAGCTGTTTTTT
>TRBD2|few|TRBV20-1|TRBJ2-1|15
CSAPTSGRFRNEQFF
TGCAGTGCGCCGACTAGCGGTAGATTCCGGAATGAGCAGTTCTTC
>TRBD1|few|TRBV6-5|TRBJ2-2|19
CASSYSLDREHPNTGELFF
TGTGCCAGCAGTTATTCCCTGGACAGGGAGCATCCGAACACCGGGGAGCTGTTTTTT
>TRBD2|few|TRBV9|TRBJ2-3|18
CASSPFPTSGGTADTQYF
TGTGCCAGCAGCCCATTCCCTACTAGCGGGGGGACGGCAGATACGCAGTATTTT
>TRBD2|many|TRBV20-1|TRBJ2-1|14
CSARLAGAYNEQFF
TGCAGTGCTAGGCTAGCGGGGGCCTACAATGAGCAGTTCTTC
>NA|NA|TRBV29-1|TRBJ1-2|13
CSVSQDSNYGYTF
TGCAGCGTTTCCCAGGATTCTAACTATGGCTACACCTTC
>NA|NA|TRBV10-2|TRBJ2-3|13
CASSDLGVDTQYF
TGCGCCAGCAGTGACTTGGGGGTAGATACGCAGTATTTT
>NA|once|TRBV12-5|TRBJ2-1|15
CASGLGISSYNEQFF
TGTGCTAGTGGTTTAGGGATAAGCTCCTACAATGAGCAGTTCTTC
>TRBD1|once|TRBV7-9|TRBJ2-7|15
CASSERRDRIGEQYF
TGTGCCAGCAGCGAACGCCGGGACAGGATTGGGGAGCAGTACTTC
>NA|few|TRBV27|TRBJ2-1|14
CASSPMSSYNEQFF
TGTGCCAGCAGTCCGATGAGCTCCTACAATGAGCAGTTCTTC
>NA|few|TRBV7-3|TRBJ1-1|14
CASSLTPAGTEAFF
TGTGCCAGCAGCTTAACGCCAGCGGGCACTGAAGCTTTCTTT
>TRBD2|few|TRBV29-1|TRBJ2-1|15
CSVPSGPSSYNEQFF
TGCAGCGTTCCTAGCGGGCCCAGCTCCTACAATGAGCAGTTCTTC
>TRBD1|NA|TRBV6-1|TRBJ1-1|15
CASSEYGTGNTEAFF
TGTGCCAGCAGTGAGTATGGGACAGGGAACACTGAAGCTTTCTTT
>TRBD1|NA|TRBV10-3|TRBJ2-1|14
CAISEKGQGYEQFF
TGTGCCATCAGTGAGAAGGGACAGGGATATGAGCAGTTCTTC
>TRBD1|NA|TRBV2|TRBJ2-1|16
CASSREGTGADNEQFF
TGTGCCAGCAGTCGCGAGGGGACAGGGGCCGACAATGAGCAGTTCTTC
>NA|NA|TRBV6-1|TRBJ2-3|14
CASSRGSHTDTQYF
TGTGCCAGCAGCCGGGGGTCCCACACAGATACGCAGTATTTT
>NA|few|TRBV12-3/TRBV12-4|TRBJ1-5|15
CASSLVTSGNQPQHF
TGTGCCAGCAGCCTAGTAACTTCTGGCAATCAGCCCCAGCATTTT
>NA|few|TRBV20-1|TRBJ2-7|14
CSPLDILVPYEQYF
TGCAGTCCCCTCGACATACTAGTCCCCTACGAGCAGTACTTC
>NA|NA|TRBV6-2/TRBV6-3|TRBJ2-7|15
CASSYPPGSSYEQYF
TGTGCCAGCAGTTATCCCCCCGGTAGCTCCTACGAGCAGTACTTC
>TRBD2|many|TRBV12-3/TRBV12-4|TRBJ2-1|15
CASSLSGGSYNEQFF
TGTGCCAGCAGCTTAAGCGGGGGCTCCTACAATGAGCAGTTCTTC
>NA|few|TRBV29-1|TRBJ2-1|16
CSVEGLSGGVYNEQFF
TGCAGCGTTGAAGGGCTATCCGGGGGAGTATACAATGAGCAGTTCTTC
>NA|many|TRBV29-1|TRBJ2-1|14
CSQTWAESYNEQFF
TGCAGCCAAACCTGGGCCGAATCCTACAATGAGCAGTTCTTC
>TRBD1|NA|TRBV27|TRBJ1-6|16
CASSRQGGIYNSPLHF
TGTGCCAGCAGTCGTCAGGGGGGCATATATAATTCACCCCTCCACTTT
>TRBD1|NA|TRBV7-8|TRBJ2-5|15
CASSSGTGLGETQYF
TGTGCCAGCAGCTCTGGGACAGGGTTAGGGGAGACCCAGTACTTC